This T cell receptor beta chain came from a study of blood T cell repertoires in COVID-19 (dated by TCRdb to the early 2020s). Regarding the study in general: The collaborator samples originated in the United States, Italy and Spain and spanned the acute and convalescent phases of COVID-19. Samples were obtained from the ongoing ImmuneRACE study (first 160 participants) and from over a thousand subjects provided by 6 global collaborators. Nearly every sample came with metadata listing a de-identified subject ID, COVID-19 status, age in years and sex. The repertoires were released in a freely available public database intended as a resource for research on the immune response to SARS-CoV-2. Where available, HLA class I and class II types were obtained from metadata supplied by the sample provider rather than from assay-based typing. The dataset comprised deeply sampled blood TCRbeta repertoires from subjects exposed to, actively infected with, or recovered from COVID-19. The material from the prospective study consisted of cDNA or gDNA derived from T cells, B-cell-depleted T cells, or PBMCs.

Study-wide conclusions, independent of this receptor: How much clinical and demographic metadata was included differed by source and by participant, and the metadata was provided uncurated.

The collaborating institutions used their own protocols to collect whole blood in K2EDTA tubes. For TCRbeta analysis, collaborators shipped samples as frozen whole blood, isolated PBMCs, or DNA extracted from either of those sample types. TCRbeta CDR3 regions were amplified from genomic DNA by means of the immunoSEQ Assay, a bias-controlled multiplex PCR. The original methods were these. The number of nucleated cells in each sample was estimated by amplification of reference gene primers within the assay. Sequence reads were collapsed and filtered to measure the absolute abundance of every unique TCRbeta CDR3 rearrangement. Productive Simpson clonality was computed per sample as the square root of Simpson's diversity index over productive rearrangements. Here the immuneACCESS table is served through TCRdb, limited to in-frame sequences with V and J called. Missing clones are a known gap in these copies; in checked studies unresolved V genes cover under half, and the rest lacks a known reason. V, J and clone size derive from that table, while D and trimming were established from the DNA sequence. This sample gives under 45,000 clones in total; just under 85% of them show up just once. The ten largest clones take up about 24% of the sample.

Worth noting for this clone: The antigen it recognizes is unknown. Per-base qualities were not stored, and no clone one base away is much larger.

The CDR3 goes from the cysteine to the phenylalanine over 15 residues. Of the read, only the CDR3 DNA is kept; its 45 bases are in frame from base 1. The junction shows trimming of 6 bases on V and 7 bases on J, plus 16 bases between the germline ends. The germline V gene sets CDR1 to MDHEN and CDR2 to SYDVKM. This sequence was found in a human donor with acute or convalescent COVID-19. The donor label of this sample is uncertain. Sequencing used peripheral blood. The rearrangement joined TRBV28 to TRBJ1-6, with the D gene not confidently named. At the DNA level, the sequence is TGTGCCAGCAGCCTCAGTCTTTCGTGGAATTCACCCCTCCACTTT. Its amino acids are CASSLSLSWNSPLHF.